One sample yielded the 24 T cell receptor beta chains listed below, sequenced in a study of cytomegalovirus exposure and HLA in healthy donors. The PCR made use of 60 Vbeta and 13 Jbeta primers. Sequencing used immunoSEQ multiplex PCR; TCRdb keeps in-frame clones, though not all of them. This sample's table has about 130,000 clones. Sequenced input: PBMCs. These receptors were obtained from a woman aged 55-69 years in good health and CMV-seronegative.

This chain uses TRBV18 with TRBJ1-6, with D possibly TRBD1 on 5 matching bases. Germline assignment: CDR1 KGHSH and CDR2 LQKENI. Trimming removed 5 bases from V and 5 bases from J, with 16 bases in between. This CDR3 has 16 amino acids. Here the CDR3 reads CASSGQAPADNSPLHF. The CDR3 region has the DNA TGTGCCAGCTCAGGACAAGCCCCTGCAGATAATTCACCCCTCCACTTT.

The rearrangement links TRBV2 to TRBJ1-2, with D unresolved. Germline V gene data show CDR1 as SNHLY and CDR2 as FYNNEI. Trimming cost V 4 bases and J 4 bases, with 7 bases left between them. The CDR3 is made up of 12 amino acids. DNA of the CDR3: TGTGCCAGCAGTGGCGAGAGCTATGGCTACACCTTC. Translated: CASSGESYGYTF.

DNA of the CDR3: TGTGCCAGCAGTGGGGGGAGGCACCAGCATTTT. This encodes CASSGGRHQHF. The chain carries TRBV25-1 and TRBJ1-5; D possibly corresponds to TRBD1 (5 bases). Per germline, CDR1 MGHDK and CDR2 SYGVNS. CDR3 length: 11 amino acids. V shed 4 bases and J shed 12 bases, with 10 bases lying between them.

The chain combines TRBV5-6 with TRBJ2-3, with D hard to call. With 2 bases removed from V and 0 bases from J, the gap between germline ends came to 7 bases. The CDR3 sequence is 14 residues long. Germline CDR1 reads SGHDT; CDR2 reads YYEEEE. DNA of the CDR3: TGTGCCAGCAGCTTCCCATTCAGCACAGATACGCAGTATTTT. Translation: CASSFPFSTDTQYF.

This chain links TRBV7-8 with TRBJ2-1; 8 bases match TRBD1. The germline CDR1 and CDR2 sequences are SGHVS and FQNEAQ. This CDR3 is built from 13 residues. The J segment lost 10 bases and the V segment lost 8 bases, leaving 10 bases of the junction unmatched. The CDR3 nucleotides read TGTGCCAGCTCACCAGACAGGGGCCGCGAGCAGTTCTTC. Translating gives CASSPDRGREQFF.

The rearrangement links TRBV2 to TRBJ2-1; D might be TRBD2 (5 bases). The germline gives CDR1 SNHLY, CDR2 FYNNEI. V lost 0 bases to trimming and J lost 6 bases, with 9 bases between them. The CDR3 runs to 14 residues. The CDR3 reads CASSEALRGNEQFF. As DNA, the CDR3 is TGTGCCAGCAGTGAAGCGCTTCGGGGCAATGAGCAGTTCTTC.

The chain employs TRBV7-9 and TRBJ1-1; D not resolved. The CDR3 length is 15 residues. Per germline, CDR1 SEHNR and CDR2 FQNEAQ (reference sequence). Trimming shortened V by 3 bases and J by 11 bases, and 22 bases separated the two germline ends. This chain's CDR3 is CASSFWRLGEEEAFF. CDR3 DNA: TGTGCCAGCAGCTTTTGGAGGCTGGGCGAAGAGGAGGCTTTCTTT. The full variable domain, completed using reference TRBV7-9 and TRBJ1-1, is DTGVSQNPRHKITKRGQNVTFRCDPISEHNRLYWYRQTLGQGPEFLTYFQNEAQLEKSRLLSDRFSAERPKGSFSTLEIQRTEQGDSAMYLCASSFWRLGEEEAFFGQGTRLTVV.

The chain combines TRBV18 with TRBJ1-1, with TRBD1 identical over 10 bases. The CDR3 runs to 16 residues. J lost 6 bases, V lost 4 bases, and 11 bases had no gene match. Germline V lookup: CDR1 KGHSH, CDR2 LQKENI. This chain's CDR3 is CASSQNRQGAGAEAFF. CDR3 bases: TGTGCCAGCTCACAAAACCGACAGGGGGCAGGGGCTGAAGCTTTCTTT.

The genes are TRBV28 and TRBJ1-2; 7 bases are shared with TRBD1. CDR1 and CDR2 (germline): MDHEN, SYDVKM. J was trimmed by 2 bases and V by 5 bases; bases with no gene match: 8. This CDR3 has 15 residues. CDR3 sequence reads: CASSTRTGENYGYTF. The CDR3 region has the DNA TGTGCCAGCAGTACTCGAACAGGGGAGAACTATGGCTACACCTTC.

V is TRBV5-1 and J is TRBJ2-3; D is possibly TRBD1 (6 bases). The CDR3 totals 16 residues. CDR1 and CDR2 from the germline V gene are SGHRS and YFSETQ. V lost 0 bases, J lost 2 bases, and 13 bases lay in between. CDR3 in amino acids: CASSLGGTHATDTQYF. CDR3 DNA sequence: TGCGCCAGCAGCTTGGGGGGGACACACGCCACAGATACGCAGTATTTT.

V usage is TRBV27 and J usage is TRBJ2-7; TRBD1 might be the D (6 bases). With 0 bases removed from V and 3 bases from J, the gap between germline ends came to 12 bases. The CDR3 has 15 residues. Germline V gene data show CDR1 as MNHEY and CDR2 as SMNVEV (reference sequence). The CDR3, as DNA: TGTGCCAGCAGTTTATCGTGGCAGGGGAGCTACGAGCAGTACTTC. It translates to CASSLSWQGSYEQYF.

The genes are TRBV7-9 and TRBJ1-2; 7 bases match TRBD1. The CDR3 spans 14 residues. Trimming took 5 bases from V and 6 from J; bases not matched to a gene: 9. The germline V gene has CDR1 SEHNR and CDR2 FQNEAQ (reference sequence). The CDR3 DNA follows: TGTGCCAGCAGCCTAGGATTGGGGACAGATGGCTACACCTTC. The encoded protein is CASSLGLGTDGYTF.

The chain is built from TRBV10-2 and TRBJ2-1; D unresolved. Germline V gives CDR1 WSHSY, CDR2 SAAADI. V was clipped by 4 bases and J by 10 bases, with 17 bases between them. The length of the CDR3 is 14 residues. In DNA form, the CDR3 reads TGCGCCAGCAGTGCCCCTAACGTCGCCACCGAGCAGTTCTTC. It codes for CASSAPNVATEQFF.

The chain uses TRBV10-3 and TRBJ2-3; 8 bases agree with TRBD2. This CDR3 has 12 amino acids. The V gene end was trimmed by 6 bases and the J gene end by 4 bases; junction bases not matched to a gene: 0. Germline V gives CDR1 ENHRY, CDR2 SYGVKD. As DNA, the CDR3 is TGTGCCATCAGCGGGGGGGCAGATACGCAGTATTTT. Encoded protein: CAISGGADTQYF.

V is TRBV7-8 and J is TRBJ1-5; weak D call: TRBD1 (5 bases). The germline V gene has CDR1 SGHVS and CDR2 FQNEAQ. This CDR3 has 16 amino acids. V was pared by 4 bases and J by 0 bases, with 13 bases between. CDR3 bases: TGTGCCAGCAGCTCATGGGGGGTCGATAGCAATCAGCCCCAGCATTTT. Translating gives CASSSWGVDSNQPQHF.

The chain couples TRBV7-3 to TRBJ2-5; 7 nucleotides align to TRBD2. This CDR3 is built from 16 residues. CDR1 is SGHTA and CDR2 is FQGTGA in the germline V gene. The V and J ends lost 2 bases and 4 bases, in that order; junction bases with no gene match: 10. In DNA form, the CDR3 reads TGTGCCAGCAGCTTAGCTAGCGGCATCTCGGGAGAGACCCAGTACTTC. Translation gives CASSLASGISGETQYF.

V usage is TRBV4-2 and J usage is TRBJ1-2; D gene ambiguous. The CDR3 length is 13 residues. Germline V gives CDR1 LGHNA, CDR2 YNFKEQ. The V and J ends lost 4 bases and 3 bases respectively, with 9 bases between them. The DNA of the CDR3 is TGTGCCAGCAGCCCCTCGAGTGACTATGGCTACACCTTC. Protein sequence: CASSPSSDYGYTF.

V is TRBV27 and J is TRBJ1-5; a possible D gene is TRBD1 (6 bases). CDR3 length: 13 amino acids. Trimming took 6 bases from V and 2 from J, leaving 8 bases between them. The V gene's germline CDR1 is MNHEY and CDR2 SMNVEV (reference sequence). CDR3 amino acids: CASRRTGNQPQHF. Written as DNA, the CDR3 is TGTGCCAGCAGGAGGACAGGCAATCAGCCCCAGCATTTT.

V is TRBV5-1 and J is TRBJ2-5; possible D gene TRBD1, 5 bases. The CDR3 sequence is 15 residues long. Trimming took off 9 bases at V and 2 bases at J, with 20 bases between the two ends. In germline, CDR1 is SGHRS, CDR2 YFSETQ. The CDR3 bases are TGCGCCACCCAGGATGATCGAAGGGGACAAGAGACCCAGTACTTC. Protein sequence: CATQDDRRGQETQYF.

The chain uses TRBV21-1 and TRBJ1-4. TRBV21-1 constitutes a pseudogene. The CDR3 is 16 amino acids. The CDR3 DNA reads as TGTGCCAGCAGTCGAAAGGTGGGGGAGGAAGGTGAAAAACTGTTTTTT. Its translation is CASSRKVGEEGEKLFF.

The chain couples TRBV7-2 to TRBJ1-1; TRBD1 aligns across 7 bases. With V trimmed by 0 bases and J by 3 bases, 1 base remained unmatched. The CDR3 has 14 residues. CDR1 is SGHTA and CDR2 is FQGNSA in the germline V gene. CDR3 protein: CASSLAGGYTEAFF. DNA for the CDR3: TGTGCCAGCAGCTTAGCAGGGGGCTACACTGAAGCTTTCTTT. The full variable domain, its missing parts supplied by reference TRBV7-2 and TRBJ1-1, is GAGVSQSPSNKVTEKGKDVELRCDPISGHTALYWYRQSLGQGLEFLIYFQGNSAPDKSGLPSDRFSAERTGGSVSTLTIQRTQQEDSAVYLCASSLAGGYTEAFFGQGTRLTVV.

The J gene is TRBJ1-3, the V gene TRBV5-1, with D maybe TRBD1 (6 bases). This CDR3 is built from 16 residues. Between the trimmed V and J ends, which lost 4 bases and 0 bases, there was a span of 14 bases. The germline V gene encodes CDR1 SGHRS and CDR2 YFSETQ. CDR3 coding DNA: TGCGCCAGCAGCGGGGGCGACATGGGCTCTGGAAACACCATATATTTT. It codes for CASSGGDMGSGNTIYF. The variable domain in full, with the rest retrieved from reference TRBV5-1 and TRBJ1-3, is KAGVTQTPRYLIKTRGQQVTLSCSPISGHRSVSWYQQTPGQGLQFLFEYFSETQRNKGNFPGRFSGRQFSNSRSEMNVSTLELGDSALYLCASSGGDMGSGNTIYFGEGSWLTVV.

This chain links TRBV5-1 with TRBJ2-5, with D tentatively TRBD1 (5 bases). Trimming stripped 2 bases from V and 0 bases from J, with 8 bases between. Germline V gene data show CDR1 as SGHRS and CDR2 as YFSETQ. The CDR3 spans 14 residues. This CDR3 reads CASSFPGNQETQYF. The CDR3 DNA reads TGCGCCAGCAGCTTCCCAGGGAACCAAGAGACCCAGTACTTC.

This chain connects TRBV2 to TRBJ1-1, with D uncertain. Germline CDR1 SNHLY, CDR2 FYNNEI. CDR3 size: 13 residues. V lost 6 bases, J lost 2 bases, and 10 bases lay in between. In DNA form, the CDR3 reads TGTGCCAGCAGGCAACAGCTAAACACTGAAGCTTTCTTT. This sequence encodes CASRQQLNTEAFF. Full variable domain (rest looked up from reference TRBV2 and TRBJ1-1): EPEVTQTPSHQVTQMGQEVILRCVPISNHLYFYWYRQILGQKVEFLVSFYNNEISEKSEIFDDQFSVERPDGSNFTLKIRSTKLEDSAMYFCASRQQLNTEAFFGQGTRLTVV.